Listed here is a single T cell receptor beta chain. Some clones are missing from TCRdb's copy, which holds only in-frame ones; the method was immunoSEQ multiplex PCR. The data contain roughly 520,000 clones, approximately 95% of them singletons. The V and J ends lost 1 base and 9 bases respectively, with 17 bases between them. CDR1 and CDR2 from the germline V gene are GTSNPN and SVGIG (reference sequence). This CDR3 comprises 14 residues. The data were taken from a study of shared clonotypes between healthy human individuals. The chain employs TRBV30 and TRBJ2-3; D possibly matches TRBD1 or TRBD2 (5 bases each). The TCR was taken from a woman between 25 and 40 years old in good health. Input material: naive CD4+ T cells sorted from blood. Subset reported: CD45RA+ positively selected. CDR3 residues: CAWSESDPGATQYF. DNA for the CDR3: TGTGCCTGGAGTGAAAGTGACCCCGGGGCCACGCAGTATTTT.